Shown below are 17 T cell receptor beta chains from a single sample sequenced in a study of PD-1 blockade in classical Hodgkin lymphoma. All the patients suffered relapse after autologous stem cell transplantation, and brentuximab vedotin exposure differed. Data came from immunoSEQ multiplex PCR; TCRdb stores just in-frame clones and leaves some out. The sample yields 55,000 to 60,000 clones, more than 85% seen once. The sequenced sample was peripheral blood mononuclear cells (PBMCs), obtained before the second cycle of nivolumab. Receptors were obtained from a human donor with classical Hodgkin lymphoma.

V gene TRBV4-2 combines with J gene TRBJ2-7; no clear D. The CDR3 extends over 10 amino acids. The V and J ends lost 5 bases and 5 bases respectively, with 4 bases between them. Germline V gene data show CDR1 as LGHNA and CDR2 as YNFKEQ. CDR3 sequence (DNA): TGTGCCAGCAGCGGCGACGAGCAGTACTTC. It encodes CASSGDEQYF.

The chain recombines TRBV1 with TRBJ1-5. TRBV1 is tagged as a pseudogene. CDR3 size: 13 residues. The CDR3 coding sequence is TGCACCAGCAGCCAAGAGGGAGGGATGGCCCAGCATTTT. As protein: CTSSQEGGMAQHF.

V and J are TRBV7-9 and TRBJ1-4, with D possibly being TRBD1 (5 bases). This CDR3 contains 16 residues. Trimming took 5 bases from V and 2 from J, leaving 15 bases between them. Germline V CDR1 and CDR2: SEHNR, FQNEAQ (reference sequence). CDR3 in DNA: TGTGCCAGCAGCCTCCCTTGGGGCGCTACTAATGAAAAACTGTTTTTT. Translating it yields CASSLPWGATNEKLFF.

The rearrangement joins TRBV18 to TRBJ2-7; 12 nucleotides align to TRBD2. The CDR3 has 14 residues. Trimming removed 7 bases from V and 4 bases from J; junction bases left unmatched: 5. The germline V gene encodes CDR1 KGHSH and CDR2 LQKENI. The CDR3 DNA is TGTGCCAGCTTATCCGGGACTAGCGGGTACGAGCAGTACTTC. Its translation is CASLSGTSGYEQYF. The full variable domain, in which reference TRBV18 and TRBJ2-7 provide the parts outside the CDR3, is NAGVMQNPRHLVRRRGQEARLRCSPMKGHSHVYWYRQLPEEGLKFMVYLQKENIIDESGMPKERFSAEFPKEGPSILRIQQVVRGDSAAYFCASLSGTSGYEQYFGPGTRLTVT.

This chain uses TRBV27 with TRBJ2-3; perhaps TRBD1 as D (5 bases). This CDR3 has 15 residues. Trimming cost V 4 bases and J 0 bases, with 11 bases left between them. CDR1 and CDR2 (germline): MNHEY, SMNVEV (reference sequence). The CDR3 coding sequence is TGTGCCAGCAGTTGGGGCCCATCTAGCACAGATACGCAGTATTTT. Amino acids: CASSWGPSSTDTQYF.

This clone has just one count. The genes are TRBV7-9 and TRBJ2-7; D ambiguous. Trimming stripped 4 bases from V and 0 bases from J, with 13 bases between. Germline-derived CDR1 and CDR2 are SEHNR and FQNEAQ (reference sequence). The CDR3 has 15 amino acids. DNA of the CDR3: TGTGCCAGCAGCTCAGTTATAAGTAACTCCTACGAGCAGTACTTC. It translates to CASSSVISNSYEQYF.

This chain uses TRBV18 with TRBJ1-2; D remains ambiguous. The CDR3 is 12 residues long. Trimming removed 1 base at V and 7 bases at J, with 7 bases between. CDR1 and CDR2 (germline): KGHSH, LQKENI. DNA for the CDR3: TGTGCCAGCTCACCACAGGAATCTGGCTACACCTTC. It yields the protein CASSPQESGYTF.

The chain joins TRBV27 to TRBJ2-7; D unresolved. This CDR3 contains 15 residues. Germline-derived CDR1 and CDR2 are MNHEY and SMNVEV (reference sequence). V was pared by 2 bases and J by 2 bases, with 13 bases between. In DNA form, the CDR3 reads TGTGCCAGCAGTTTAACACCGGGCCTGACCTACGAGCAGTACTTC. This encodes CASSLTPGLTYEQYF.

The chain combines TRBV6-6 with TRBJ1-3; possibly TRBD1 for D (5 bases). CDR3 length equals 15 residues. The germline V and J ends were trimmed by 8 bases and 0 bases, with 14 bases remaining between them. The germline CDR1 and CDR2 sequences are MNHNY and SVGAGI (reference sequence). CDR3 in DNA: TGTGCCAGCGCTTCTCAGGGATACTCTGGAAACACCATATATTTT. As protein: CASASQGYSGNTIYF.

Here the CDR3 reads CASSLGPGLSSYEQYF. For the CDR3, the DNA is TGTGCCAGCAGCTTGGGTCCGGGATTAAGCTCCTACGAGCAGTACTTC. The chain joins TRBV5-5 to TRBJ2-7, with D possibly TRBD2 on 5 matching bases. This CDR3 is 16 amino acids long. Germline CDR1 and CDR2: SGHKS and YYEKEE (reference sequence). V gave up 0 bases and J gave up 0 bases, with 13 bases separating them.

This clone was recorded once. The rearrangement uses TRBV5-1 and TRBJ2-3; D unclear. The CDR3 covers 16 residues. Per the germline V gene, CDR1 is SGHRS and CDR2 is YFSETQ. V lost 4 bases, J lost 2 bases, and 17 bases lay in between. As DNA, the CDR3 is TGCGCCAGCAGCCTCGCAGGCACCGTGGCCACAGATACGCAGTATTTT. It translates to CASSLAGTVATDTQYF.

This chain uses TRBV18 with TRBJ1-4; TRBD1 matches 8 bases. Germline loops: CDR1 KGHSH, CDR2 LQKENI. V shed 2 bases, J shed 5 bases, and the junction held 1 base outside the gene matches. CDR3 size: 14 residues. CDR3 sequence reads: CASSPGQGNEKLFF. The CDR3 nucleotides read TGTGCCAGCTCACCAGGACAGGGAAATGAAAAACTGTTTTTT.

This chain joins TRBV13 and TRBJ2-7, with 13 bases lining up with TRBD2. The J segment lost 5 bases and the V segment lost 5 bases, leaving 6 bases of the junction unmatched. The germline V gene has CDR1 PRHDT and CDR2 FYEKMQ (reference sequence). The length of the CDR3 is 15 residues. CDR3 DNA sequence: TGTGCCAGCAGCCAGGGACTAGCGGGGTCCAACGAGCAGTACTTC. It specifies CASSQGLAGSNEQYF. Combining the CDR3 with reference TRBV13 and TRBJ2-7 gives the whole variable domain AAGVIQSPRHLIKEKRETATLKCYPIPRHDTVYWYQQGPGQDPQFLISFYEKMQSDKGSIPDRFSAQQFSDYHSELNMSSLELGDSALYFCASSQGLAGSNEQYFGPGTRLTVT.

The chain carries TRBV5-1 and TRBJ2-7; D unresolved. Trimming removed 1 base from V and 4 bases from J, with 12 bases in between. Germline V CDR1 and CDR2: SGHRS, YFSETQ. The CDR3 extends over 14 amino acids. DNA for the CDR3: TGCGCCAGCAGCTTGCCACAGTTCCCGTACGAGCAGTACTTC. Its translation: CASSLPQFPYEQYF.

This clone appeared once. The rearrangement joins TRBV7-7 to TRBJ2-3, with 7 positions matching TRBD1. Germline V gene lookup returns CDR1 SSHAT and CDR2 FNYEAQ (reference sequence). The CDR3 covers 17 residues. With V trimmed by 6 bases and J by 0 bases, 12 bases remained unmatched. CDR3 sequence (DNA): TGTGCCAGCAGTCCTCAACTGACAGGGTTAAGCACAGATACGCAGTATTTT. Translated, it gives CASSPQLTGLSTDTQYF.

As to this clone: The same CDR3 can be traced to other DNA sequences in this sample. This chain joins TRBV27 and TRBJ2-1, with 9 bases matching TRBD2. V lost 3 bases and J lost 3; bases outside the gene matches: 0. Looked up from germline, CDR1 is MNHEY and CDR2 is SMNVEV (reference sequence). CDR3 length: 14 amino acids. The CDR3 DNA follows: TGTGCCAGCAGTTTTAGCGGGAGCTACAATGAGCAGTTCTTC. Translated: CASSFSGSYNEQFF.

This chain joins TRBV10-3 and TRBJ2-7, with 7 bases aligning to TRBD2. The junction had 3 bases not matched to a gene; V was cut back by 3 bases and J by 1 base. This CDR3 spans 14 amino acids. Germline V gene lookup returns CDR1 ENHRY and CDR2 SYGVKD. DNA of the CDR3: TGTGCCATCAGTGAAGAGCGGGGATCCTACGAGCAGTACTTC. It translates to CAISEERGSYEQYF.